Below, 23 T cell receptor beta chains from the same sample are listed, as sequenced in a study of cytomegalovirus exposure and HLA in healthy donors. Use of 60 Vbeta and 13 Jbeta primers characterized the PCR. Assay used: immunoSEQ multiplex PCR; TCRdb lists only in-frame clones, some missing. The table has approximately 160,000 clones, approximately 80% seen once. The material sequenced was PBMCs. Receptor source: a young man in good health and CMV-seropositive.

V gene TRBV30 combines with J gene TRBJ2-5; D gene ambiguous. Germline CDR1 is GTSNPN and CDR2 is SVGIG (reference sequence). V was pared by 3 bases and J by 5 bases, with 10 bases between. The CDR3 extends over 12 amino acids. CDR3 sequence reads: CAWSPKKETQYF. The CDR3 nucleotides are TGTGCCTGGAGCCCTAAAAAGGAGACCCAGTACTTC. Using reference TRBV30 and TRBJ2-5 for the parts outside the CDR3, the full variable domain is SQTIHQWPATLVQPVGSPLSLECTVEGTSNPNLYWYRQAAGRGLQLLFYSVGIGQISSEVPQNLSASRPQDRQFILSSKKLLLSDSGFYLCAWSPKKETQYFGPGTRLLVL.

This chain uses TRBV5-5 with TRBJ2-1; D may be TRBD2 (5 bases). This CDR3 spans 13 amino acids. Trimming pared 4 bases from V and 4 bases from J, leaving 9 bases between. From germline, CDR1 is SGHKS and CDR2 YYEKEE (reference sequence). The DNA of the CDR3 is TGTGCCAGCAGCCCGGGAACGTACAATGAGCAGTTCTTC. Its translation is CASSPGTYNEQFF.

Turning to this clone: The junction does not match germline at one end; this may be a read error. Other DNA sequences of this sample code for an identical CDR3. This rearrangement joins TRBV2 to TRBJ1-6, with TRBD1 identical over 10 bases. Germline assignment: CDR1 SNHLY and CDR2 FYNNEI. The CDR3 spans 14 residues. The CDR3 spells CASRDRGVNSPLHF. CDR3 in DNA: TGTGCTAGCAGGGACAGGGGAGTTAATTCACCCCTCCACTTT.

The CDR3 loop is CASSLAVGRTEAFF. CDR3 coding DNA: TGTGCCAGCAGCTTAGCGGTGGGCAGGACTGAAGCTTTCTTT. The chain recombines TRBV11-2 with TRBJ1-1; D remains ambiguous. V was pared by 1 base and J by 5 bases, with 11 bases between. CDR1 and CDR2 from the germline V gene are SGHAT and FQNNGV. The CDR3 spans 14 residues.

This sequence joins TRBV15 and TRBJ2-7, with 7 nucleotides matching TRBD2. The J call may be faulty, since TRBJ2-5 better matches the DNA end. Germline V lookup: CDR1 LNHNV, CDR2 YYDKDF (reference sequence). The CDR3 has 15 residues. CDR3 loop: CATSKGQAGLKTQYF. CDR3 in DNA: TGTGCCACCAGTAAAGGGCAAGCGGGGCTGAAGACCCAGTACTTC.

This chain links TRBV4-2 with TRBJ2-7, with a tentative D call TRBD1 (6 bases). Trimming stripped 0 bases from V and 3 bases from J, with 12 bases between. From germline, CDR1 is LGHNA and CDR2 YNFKEQ. This CDR3 contains 15 residues. The CDR3 reads CASSQDTGFSYEQYF. CDR3 in DNA: TGTGCCAGCAGCCAAGATACAGGGTTCAGCTACGAGCAGTACTTC.

This clone was detected once. The CDR3 DNA is TGTGCCAGCAGCCAGGGCGGGGGAAATGAAAAACTGTTTTTT. Its translation is CASSQGGGNEKLFF. V gene TRBV28 combines with J gene TRBJ1-4; possible D gene TRBD1, 5 bases. This CDR3 comprises 14 residues. From germline, CDR1 is MDHEN and CDR2 SYDVKM. V lost 6 bases and J lost 5, with 13 bases in between.

This chain joins TRBV6-5 and TRBJ1-2, with 8 bases matching TRBD1. Germline CDR1 is MNHEY and CDR2 is SVGAGI. Trimming at V came to 5 bases and at J to 7 bases, leaving 9 bases not matched to a gene. The CDR3 sequence is 14 residues long. The CDR3 DNA reads TGTGCCAGCAGTACCCACGGACAGGGTTTTGGCTACACCTTC. Translation: CASSTHGQGFGYTF.

The chain carries TRBV7-2 and TRBJ2-1; 9 bases match TRBD1. Germline CDR1 and CDR2: SGHTA and FQGNSA. V shed 5 bases, J shed 6 bases, and the junction held 2 bases outside the gene matches. The CDR3 has 13 residues. DNA for the CDR3: TGTGCCAGCAGCGCGGACAGGGGCAATGAGCAGTTCTTC. It specifies CASSADRGNEQFF.

V gene TRBV19 combines with J gene TRBJ2-7; no reliable D call. The V and J ends lost 4 bases and 1 base respectively, with 14 bases between them. In germline, CDR1 is LNHDA, CDR2 SQIVND (reference sequence). The CDR3 covers 15 residues. CDR3: CASSKAGLTSYEQYF. The DNA for the CDR3 is TGTGCCAGTAGTAAGGCAGGCCTAACGTCCTACGAGCAGTACTTC.

This clone has a single count. The V and J genes are TRBV2 and TRBJ1-4; D is undetermined. Germline-derived CDR1 and CDR2 are SNHLY and FYNNEI. The length of the CDR3 is 14 residues. V was cut by 6 bases and J by 0 bases, with 8 bases left in between. The CDR3 reads CASSRQPTNEKLFF. CDR3 coding DNA: TGTGCCAGCAGCCGACAACCAACTAATGAAAAACTGTTTTTT. The variable domain in full, completed from reference TRBV2 and TRBJ1-4, reads EPEVTQTPSHQVTQMGQEVILRCVPISNHLYFYWYRQILGQKVEFLVSFYNNEISEKSEIFDDQFSVERPDGSNFTLKIRSTKLEDSAMYFCASSRQPTNEKLFFGSGTQLSVL.

The V and J genes are TRBV2 and TRBJ2-1, with 11 bases lining up with TRBD1. V lost 8 bases, J lost 7 bases, and 7 bases stayed unmatched. The V gene's germline CDR1 is SNHLY and CDR2 FYNNEI. CDR3 length equals 14 residues. CDR3 loop: CASPGQGALNEQFF. The CDR3 bases are TGTGCCAGCCCTGGACAGGGGGCGTTGAATGAGCAGTTCTTC. Complete variable domain (other parts from reference TRBV2 and TRBJ2-1): EPEVTQTPSHQVTQMGQEVILRCVPISNHLYFYWYRQILGQKVEFLVSFYNNEISEKSEIFDDQFSVERPDGSNFTLKIRSTKLEDSAMYFCASPGQGALNEQFFGPGTRLTVL.

V is TRBV5-1 and J is TRBJ2-1; TRBD2 is a possible D gene (6 bases). The V gene lost 3 bases and the J gene lost 5 bases, with 15 bases spanning the gap. CDR3 length equals 15 residues. Germline-derived CDR1 and CDR2 are SGHRS and YFSETQ. CDR3 region: CASSSPTGVDNEQFF. In nucleotides, the CDR3 is TGCGCCAGCAGCTCCCCAACGGGAGTCGACAATGAGCAGTTCTTC.

The CDR3 is CASRAGTEYEQYF. CDR3 nucleotide sequence: TGTGCCAGCAGAGCCGGGACAGAGTACGAGCAGTACTTC. The chain employs TRBV5-4 and TRBJ2-7; TRBD1 agrees at 7 bases. Germline assignment: CDR1 SGHNT and CDR2 YYREEE (reference sequence). V lost 5 bases to trimming and J lost 4 bases; unmatched junction nucleotides: 6. The length of the CDR3 is 13 residues.

This clone was seen more than once but under ten times. CDR3 bases: TGTGCCAGCTCACCTCGCGGGGAAATCGATAGAGACTCACCCCTCCACTTT. Translated: CASSPRGEIDRDSPLHF. This chain links TRBV18 with TRBJ1-6, with D uncertain. CDR3 length equals 17 residues. V dropped 3 bases and J dropped 10 bases, with 22 bases sitting between them. Germline CDR1 and CDR2: KGHSH and LQKENI. Supplemented by reference TRBV18 and TRBJ1-6, the full variable domain reads NAGVMQNPRHLVRRRGQEARLRCSPMKGHSHVYWYRQLPEEGLKFMVYLQKENIIDESGMPKERFSAEFPKEGPSILRIQQVVRGDSAAYFCASSPRGEIDRDSPLHFGNGTRLTVT.

This clone was picked up one time. The J gene is TRBJ2-4, the V gene TRBV27, with D perhaps matching TRBD2 (6 bases). The CDR3 sequence is 16 residues long. The germline V and J ends were trimmed by 6 bases and 8 bases, with 23 bases remaining between them. The germline V gene has CDR1 MNHEY and CDR2 SMNVEV (reference sequence). CDR3 loop: CASSLTGVAALDIQYF. The CDR3, as DNA: TGTGCCAGCAGCCTTACCGGGGTAGCGGCTTTGGACATTCAGTACTTC.

This clone was seen just once. The CDR3 region is CASSRTGNQPQHF. CDR3 nucleotide sequence: TGTGCCAGCAGCCGGACAGGCAATCAGCCCCAGCATTTT. The V call is TRBV7-9, the J call TRBJ1-5; D might be TRBD1 (6 bases). Germline V gene lookup returns CDR1 SEHNR and CDR2 FQNEAQ (reference sequence). V lost 5 bases, J lost 2 bases, and 7 bases lay in between. There are 13 residues in the CDR3.

The V gene is TRBV29-1, the J gene TRBJ2-3, with a weak D call TRBD1 (5 bases). CDR3 size: 14 residues. The germline V and J ends were trimmed by 7 bases and 0 bases, with 14 bases remaining between them. Germline lookup yields CDR1 SQVTM and CDR2 ANQGSEA. The CDR3 DNA sequence: TGCAGCGCCCGGGCACAGGCGAGCACAGATACGCAGTATTTT. Encoded protein: CSARAQASTDTQYF.

This clone was detected once. This sequence joins TRBV19 and TRBJ2-7; 10 bases fit TRBD2. The CDR3 is 14 amino acids. Germline lookup yields CDR1 LNHDA and CDR2 SQIVND (reference sequence). V was pared by 3 bases and J by 3 bases, with 2 bases of the junction left unmatched. Here the CDR3 reads CASSIGLAVYEQYF. In DNA, the CDR3 is TGTGCCAGTAGTATTGGACTAGCGGTCTACGAGCAGTACTTC.

This clone was recorded once. This chain links TRBV5-1 with TRBJ2-1, with D perhaps matching TRBD2 (6 bases). The CDR3 covers 12 residues. Trimming removed 1 base from V and 9 bases from J, with 8 bases in between. CDR1 SGHRS and CDR2 YFSETQ come from the germline V gene. As DNA, the CDR3 is TGCGCCAGCAGCTTGTATAGCGGTGAGCAGTTCTTC. Amino acids: CASSLYSGEQFF.

This chain connects TRBV2 to TRBJ2-3, with TRBD1 matching 8 bases. This CDR3 is built from 16 residues. The V and J ends lost 0 bases and 6 bases, in that order; junction bases with no gene match: 8. CDR1 SNHLY and CDR2 FYNNEI come from the germline V gene. CDR3 residues: CASSEAGTGMTDTQYF. Here the CDR3 DNA reads TGTGCCAGCAGTGAAGCCGGGACAGGCATGACGGATACGCAGTATTTT.

This chain links TRBV25-1 with TRBJ2-7; D may be TRBD1 (6 bases). With 6 bases removed from V and 0 bases from J, the gap between germline ends came to 15 bases. There are 15 residues in the CDR3. Germline V gene lookup returns CDR1 MGHDK and CDR2 SYGVNS. The CDR3 protein is CASRERTGLSYEQYF. As DNA, the CDR3 is TGTGCCAGCAGGGAACGTACAGGGCTCTCCTACGAGCAGTACTTC.

CDR3 sequence: CASSPGTVYGYTF. In nucleotides, the CDR3 is TGTGCCAGCAGTCCCGGGACAGTATATGGCTACACCTTC. This chain links TRBV6-5 with TRBJ1-2, with 7 bases fitting TRBD1. Germline V lookup: CDR1 MNHEY, CDR2 SVGAGI. V was clipped by 5 bases and J by 5 bases; unmatched bases: 5. This CDR3 contains 13 residues.